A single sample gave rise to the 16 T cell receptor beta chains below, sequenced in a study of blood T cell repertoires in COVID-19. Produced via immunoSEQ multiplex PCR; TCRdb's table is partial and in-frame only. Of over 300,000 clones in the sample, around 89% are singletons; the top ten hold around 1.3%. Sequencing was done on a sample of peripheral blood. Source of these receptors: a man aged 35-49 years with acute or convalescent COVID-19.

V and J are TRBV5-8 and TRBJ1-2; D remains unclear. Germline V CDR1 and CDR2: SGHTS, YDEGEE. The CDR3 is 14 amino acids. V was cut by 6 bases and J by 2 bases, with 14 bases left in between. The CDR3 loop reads CASNRRRGNYGYTF. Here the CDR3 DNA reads TGTGCCAGCAACCGACGGAGAGGAAACTATGGCTACACCTTC.

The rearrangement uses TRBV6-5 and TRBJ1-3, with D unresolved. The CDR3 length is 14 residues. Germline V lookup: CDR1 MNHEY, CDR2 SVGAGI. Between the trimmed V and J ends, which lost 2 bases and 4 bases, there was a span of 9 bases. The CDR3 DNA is TGTGCCAGCAGTTACCGGGGTTCAGGAAACACCATATATTTT. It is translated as CASSYRGSGNTIYF.

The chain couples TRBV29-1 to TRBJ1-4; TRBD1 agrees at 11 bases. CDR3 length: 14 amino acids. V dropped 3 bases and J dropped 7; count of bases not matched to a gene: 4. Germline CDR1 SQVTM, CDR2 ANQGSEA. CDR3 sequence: CSVDKGQGGEKLFF. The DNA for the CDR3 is TGCAGCGTTGATAAGGGACAGGGGGGTGAAAAACTGTTTTTT.

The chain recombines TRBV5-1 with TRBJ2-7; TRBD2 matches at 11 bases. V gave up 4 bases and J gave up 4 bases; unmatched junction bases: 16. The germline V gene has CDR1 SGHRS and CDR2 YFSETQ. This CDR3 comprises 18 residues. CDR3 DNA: TGCGCCAGCAGCCCAGCCGGGCATAGCGGGGGGGCCTTATACGAGCAGTACTTC. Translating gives CASSPAGHSGGALYEQYF.

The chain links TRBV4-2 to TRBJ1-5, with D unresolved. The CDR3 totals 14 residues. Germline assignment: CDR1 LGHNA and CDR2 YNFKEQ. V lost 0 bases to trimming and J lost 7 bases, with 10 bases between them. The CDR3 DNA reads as TGTGCCAGCAGCCAAGATCTGGTAGAACAGCCCCAGCATTTT. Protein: CASSQDLVEQPQHF.

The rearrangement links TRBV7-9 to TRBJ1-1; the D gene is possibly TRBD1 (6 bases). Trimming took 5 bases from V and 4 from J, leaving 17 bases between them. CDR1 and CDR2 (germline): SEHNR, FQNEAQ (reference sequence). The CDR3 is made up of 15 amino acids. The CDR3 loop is CASSLRGGASTEAFF. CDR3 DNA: TGTGCCAGCAGCCTCCGGGGGGGGGCGAGCACTGAAGCTTTCTTT.

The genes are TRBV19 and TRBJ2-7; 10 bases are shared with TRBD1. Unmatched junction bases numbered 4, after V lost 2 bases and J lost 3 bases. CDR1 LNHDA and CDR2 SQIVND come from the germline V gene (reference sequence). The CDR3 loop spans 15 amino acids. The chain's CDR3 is CASSIPRTGGYEQYF. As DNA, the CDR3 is TGTGCCAGTAGTATACCACGGACAGGGGGCTACGAGCAGTACTTC.

The CDR3 is CASTTGLAQETQYF. CDR3 nucleotides: TGTGCCAGCACTACTGGACTGGCACAAGAGACCCAGTACTTC. The chain has TRBV5-4 and TRBJ2-5, with a possible D match to TRBD2 (5 bases). V lost 6 bases to trimming and J lost 2 bases, with 14 bases between them. Germline CDR1 is SGHNT and CDR2 is YYREEE (reference sequence). The CDR3 has 14 amino acids.

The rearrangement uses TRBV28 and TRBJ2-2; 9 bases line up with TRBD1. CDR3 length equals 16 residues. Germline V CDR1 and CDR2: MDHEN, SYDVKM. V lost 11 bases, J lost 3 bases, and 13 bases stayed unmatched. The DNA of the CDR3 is TGTGCCCGCTTTCAACCGGGACAGGGAGACACCGGGGAGCTGTTTTTT. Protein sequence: CARFQPGQGDTGELFF. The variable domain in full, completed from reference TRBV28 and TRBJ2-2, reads DVKVTQSSRYLVKRTGEKVFLECVQDMDHENMFWYRQDPGLGLRLIYFSYDVKMKEKGDIPEGYSVSREKKERFSLILESASTNQTSMYLCARFQPGQGDTGELFFGEGSRLTVL.

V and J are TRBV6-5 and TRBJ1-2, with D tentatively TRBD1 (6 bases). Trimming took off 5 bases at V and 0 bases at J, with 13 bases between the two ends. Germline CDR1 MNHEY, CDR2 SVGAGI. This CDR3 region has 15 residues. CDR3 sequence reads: CASSPLRGSNYGYTF. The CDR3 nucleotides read TGTGCCAGCAGTCCCCTTAGGGGGTCTAACTATGGCTACACCTTC.

CDR3 sequence: CASGRGNTEAFF. Here the CDR3 DNA reads TGTGCCTCCGGGCGGGGGAACACTGAAGCTTTCTTT. This chain connects TRBV6-5 to TRBJ1-1; D remains ambiguous. Germline loops: CDR1 MNHEY, CDR2 SVGAGI. V was shortened by 11 bases and J by 1 base, with 11 bases between the two germline ends. CDR3 length equals 12 residues.

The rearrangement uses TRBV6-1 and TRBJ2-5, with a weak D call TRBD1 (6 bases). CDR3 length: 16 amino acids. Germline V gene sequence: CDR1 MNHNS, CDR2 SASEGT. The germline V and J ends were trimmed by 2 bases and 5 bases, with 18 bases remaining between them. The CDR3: CASSEFRFGGAETQYF. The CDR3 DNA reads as TGTGCCAGCAGTGAATTCCGGTTTGGGGGCGCGGAGACCCAGTACTTC.

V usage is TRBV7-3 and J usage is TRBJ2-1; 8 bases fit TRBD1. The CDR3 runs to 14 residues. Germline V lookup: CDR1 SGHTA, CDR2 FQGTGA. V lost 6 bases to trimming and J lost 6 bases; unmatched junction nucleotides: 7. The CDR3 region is CASSAGGAVNEQFF. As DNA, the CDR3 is TGTGCCAGCAGTGCAGGGGGCGCGGTCAATGAGCAGTTCTTC.

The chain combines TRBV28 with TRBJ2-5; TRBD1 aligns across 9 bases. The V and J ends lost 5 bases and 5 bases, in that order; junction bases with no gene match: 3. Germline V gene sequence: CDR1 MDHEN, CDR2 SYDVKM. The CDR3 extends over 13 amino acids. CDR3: CASSDRGGETQYF. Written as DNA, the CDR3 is TGTGCCAGCAGTGACAGGGGGGGGGAGACCCAGTACTTC.

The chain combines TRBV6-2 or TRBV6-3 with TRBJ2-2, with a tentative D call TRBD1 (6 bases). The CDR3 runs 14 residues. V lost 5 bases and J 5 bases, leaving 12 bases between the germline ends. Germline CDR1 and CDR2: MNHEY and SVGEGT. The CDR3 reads CASSVDRTTGELFF. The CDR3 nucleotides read TGTGCCAGCAGTGTAGACAGGACGACCGGGGAGCTGTTTTTT.

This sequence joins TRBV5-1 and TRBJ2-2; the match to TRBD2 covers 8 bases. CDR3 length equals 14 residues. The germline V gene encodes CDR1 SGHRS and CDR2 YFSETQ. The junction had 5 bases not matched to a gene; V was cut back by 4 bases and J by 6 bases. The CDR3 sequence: CASSNGTRAGELFF. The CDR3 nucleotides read TGCGCCAGCAGCAATGGGACTAGGGCCGGGGAGCTGTTTTTT.